The 24 T cell receptor beta chains reported below all come from one sample, sequenced in a study of blood T cell repertoires in COVID-19. Assay used: immunoSEQ multiplex PCR; TCRdb lists only in-frame clones, some missing. The sample consists of 250,000 or so clones, around 88% of them appearing once. The sample taken for sequencing was peripheral blood. Receptors originate from an elderly man with acute or convalescent COVID-19.

This clone was seen once. This rearrangement joins TRBV7-9 to TRBJ1-5; D not certain. From germline, CDR1 is SEHNR and CDR2 FQNEAQ (reference sequence). V was shortened by 2 bases and J by 5 bases, with 13 bases between the two germline ends. The CDR3 has 15 amino acids. The CDR3 DNA reads TGTGCCAGCAGCTTAAGTACGGGGTGGGATCAGCCCCAGCATTTT. As protein: CASSLSTGWDQPQHF. Supplemented by reference TRBV7-9 and TRBJ1-5, the full variable domain reads DTGVSQNPRHKITKRGQNVTFRCDPISEHNRLYWYRQTLGQGPEFLTYFQNEAQLEKSRLLSDRFSAERPKGSFSTLEIQRTEQGDSAMYLCASSLSTGWDQPQHFGDGTRLSIL.

The genes are TRBV10-3 and TRBJ1-3, with 10 bases matching TRBD1. This CDR3 region has 14 residues. In germline, CDR1 is ENHRY, CDR2 SYGVKD. The ends lost 3 bases at V and 8 bases at J; junction bases unmatched: 4. CDR3 sequence: CAISDPGQGDTIYF. CDR3 nucleotide sequence: TGTGCCATCAGTGATCCTGGACAGGGGGACACCATATATTTT.

The chain employs TRBV28 and TRBJ1-5; 12 bases agree with TRBD1. CDR1 and CDR2 (germline): MDHEN, SYDVKM. The CDR3 has 15 residues. V was clipped by 3 bases and J by 7 bases; unmatched bases: 4. The CDR3 reads CASSLGQGAGQPQHF. CDR3 DNA: TGTGCCAGCAGTTTGGGACAGGGGGCCGGACAGCCCCAGCATTTT. The variable domain in full, completed from reference TRBV28 and TRBJ1-5, reads DVKVTQSSRYLVKRTGEKVFLECVQDMDHENMFWYRQDPGLGLRLIYFSYDVKMKEKGDIPEGYSVSREKKERFSLILESASTNQTSMYLCASSLGQGAGQPQHFGDGTRLSIL.

This chain connects TRBV12-3 or TRBV12-4 to TRBJ1-1; 7 nucleotides align to TRBD1. CDR3 length: 13 amino acids. J lost 11 bases, V lost 6 bases, and 12 bases had no gene match. CDR3 residues: CASRKGAIMMAFF. The CDR3 DNA reads as TGTGCCAGCAGAAAGGGGGCGATAATGATGGCTTTCTTT.

V usage is TRBV7-2 and J usage is TRBJ2-5; D not certain. Germline V gene sequence: CDR1 SGHTA, CDR2 FQGNSA. Trimming pared 4 bases from V and 7 bases from J, leaving 13 bases between. CDR3 length equals 13 residues. CDR3: CASSSPEMRTQYF. DNA for the CDR3: TGTGCCAGCAGCTCACCCGAAATGAGGACCCAGTACTTC.

The chain uses TRBV5-6 and TRBJ2-1; 12 bases agree with TRBD2. The V segment lost 7 bases and the J segment 8 bases; nucleotides outside the gene matches: 10. The CDR3 has 15 residues. CDR1 is SGHDT and CDR2 is YYEEEE in the germline V gene. The CDR3 bases are TGTGCCAGCGGCGTGACTAGCGGGAGAGGCGATGAGCAGTTCTTC. Protein product: CASGVTSGRGDEQFF.

CDR3 nucleotide sequence: TGTGCCAGCAGCTTGGCGAGCGGGGGGTTGCGCACAGATACGCAGTATTTT. This translates into CASSLASGGLRTDTQYF. The genes are TRBV5-4 and TRBJ2-3; 9 positions agree with TRBD2. The V gene's germline CDR1 is SGHNT and CDR2 YYREEE (reference sequence). V lost 0 bases to trimming and J lost 1 base; unmatched junction nucleotides: 6. This CDR3 comprises 17 residues.

This clone was observed once. The V and J genes are TRBV6-6 and TRBJ2-7; D is perhaps TRBD1 (5 bases). This CDR3 has 14 amino acids. V was shortened by 6 bases and J by 6 bases, with 18 bases between the two germline ends. CDR1 is MNHNY, CDR2 SVGAGI, per germline (reference sequence). The CDR3 nucleotides read TGTGCCAGCAGATCCCCCCAGGACACCGGCGAGCAGTACTTC. Residues: CASRSPQDTGEQYF.

The chain is built from TRBV7-3 and TRBJ2-5; 9 nucleotides match TRBD2. Germline trimming cut 3 bases from V and 5 bases from J; bases unmatched to any gene: 4. Germline values: CDR1 SGHTA, CDR2 FQGTGA. This CDR3 contains 14 residues. CDR3 in DNA: TGTGCCAGCAGCTTCAGCGGGGGGAGGGAGACCCAGTACTTC. Its translation is CASSFSGGRETQYF.

V and J are TRBV3-1 (or the pseudogene TRBV3-2) and TRBJ1-2; D is possibly TRBD1 (6 bases). Looked up from germline, CDR1 is LGHDT and CDR2 is YNNKEL (reference sequence). The CDR3 runs to 14 residues. V lost 1 base to trimming and J lost 4 bases, with 10 bases between them. CDR3 DNA sequence: TGTGCCAGCAGCCAAGCAGGGGAGGGCTATGGCTACACCTTC. Translated, it gives CASSQAGEGYGYTF.

The chain couples TRBV7-8 to TRBJ2-7, with TRBD2 identical over 12 bases. The CDR3 extends over 15 amino acids. Per the germline V gene, CDR1 is SGHVS and CDR2 is FQNEAQ. V lost 4 bases to trimming and J lost 5 bases; unmatched junction nucleotides: 6. CDR3 amino acids: CASSSNGLAGNEQYF. CDR3 bases: TGTGCCAGCAGCTCTAACGGACTAGCGGGGAACGAGCAGTACTTC.

This chain joins TRBV7-3 and TRBJ1-1, with TRBD1 as a possible D gene (5 bases). Trimming removed 3 bases from V and 10 bases from J, with 15 bases in between. The CDR3 has 13 residues. In germline, CDR1 is SGHTA, CDR2 FQGTGA. The DNA for the CDR3 is TGTGCCAGCAGCTTGGCAGGGTCTGCACGAGCTTTCTTT. It codes for CASSLAGSARAFF.

The genes are TRBV27 and TRBJ2-7, with 8 positions matching TRBD1. CDR1 MNHEY and CDR2 SMNVEV come from the germline V gene (reference sequence). V lost 0 bases and J lost 2; bases outside the gene matches: 6. The CDR3 is 16 amino acids. DNA for the CDR3: TGTGCCAGCAGTTTATCCCCACAGGGGGTCACCTACGAGCAGTACTTC. Residues: CASSLSPQGVTYEQYF.

DNA of the CDR3: TGTGCCAGCAGTTTCCCATCGGGGAGAACTGAAGCTTTCTTT. Translation: CASSFPSGRTEAFF. The chain links TRBV28 to TRBJ1-1; D not resolved. The CDR3 is 14 residues long. Trimming shortened V by 3 bases and J by 5 bases, and 13 bases separated the two germline ends. Germline V gene sequence: CDR1 MDHEN, CDR2 SYDVKM.

The chain combines TRBV4-1 with TRBJ1-2; 7 nucleotides agree with TRBD1. CDR1 is MGHRA, CDR2 YSYEKL, per germline. The CDR3 consists of 19 residues. Trimming at V came to 1 base and at J to 4 bases, leaving 18 bases not matched to a gene. The CDR3 sequence is CASSQAGHRPGGRGYGYTF. The CDR3 DNA sequence: TGCGCCAGCAGCCAAGCGGGTCACAGACCAGGGGGAAGGGGCTATGGCTACACCTTC.

In regard to this clone: At one of its ends the junction is not consistent with the germline gene, which may arise from a read error. The rearrangement links TRBV10-2 to TRBJ2-3; tentative D call: TRBD2 (7 bases). CDR1 is WSHSY, CDR2 SAAADI, per germline. The CDR3 runs 15 residues. DNA for the CDR3: TGCGCCAGCGGTGATAGGGGGGGGCTGGTAGATACGCAGTATTTT. It codes for CASGDRGGLVDTQYF.

The chain carries TRBV5-6 and TRBJ2-3; TRBD2 matches 9 bases. Unmatched junction bases numbered 7, after V lost 4 bases and J lost 10 bases. This CDR3 is 13 amino acids long. Germline assignment: CDR1 SGHDT and CDR2 YYEEEE. This chain's CDR3 is CASSQTSGRAQYF. CDR3 DNA: TGTGCCAGCAGCCAGACTAGCGGTCGAGCGCAGTATTTT.

The chain uses TRBV19 and TRBJ2-2; TRBD1 agrees at 8 bases. CDR1 and CDR2 from the germline V gene are LNHDA and SQIVND (reference sequence). V shed 4 bases, J shed 6 bases, and the junction held 1 base outside the gene matches. The CDR3 is 13 amino acids. The CDR3 nucleotides are TGTGCCAGTAGTACACAGGGGGCCGGGGAGCTGTTTTTT. Protein product: CASSTQGAGELFF.

The gene calls are TRBV7-3 and TRBJ2-3, with 7 positions matching TRBD2. Germline loops: CDR1 SGHTA, CDR2 FQGTGA. J lost 0 bases, V lost 4 bases, and 7 bases had no gene match. This CDR3 region has 16 residues. CDR3 nucleotide sequence: TGTGCCAGCAGCTCCCTAGGTAGCGGGAGCACAGATACGCAGTATTTT. Translating gives CASSSLGSGSTDTQYF.

This clone was seen a single time. Other DNA sequences in the sample encode the same CDR3. The chain recombines TRBV18 with TRBJ2-5; 7 nucleotides line up with TRBD1. The trim removed 2 bases at V and 2 bases at J, leaving 2 bases unmatched. Germline assignment: CDR1 KGHSH and CDR2 LQKENI. This CDR3 spans 14 amino acids. DNA of the CDR3: TGTGCCAGCTCACCAAGGGACAGTCAAGAGACCCAGTACTTC. It is translated as CASSPRDSQETQYF.

The DNA for the CDR3 is TGCGCCAGCAGCTCCCAACTTAGAGAGCAGTTCTTC. Residues: CASSSQLREQFF. The chain has TRBV5-1 and TRBJ2-1; D not certain. Germline CDR1 and CDR2: SGHRS and YFSETQ. V gave up 3 bases and J gave up 10 bases, with 11 bases separating them. The CDR3 has 12 residues.

The rearrangement joins TRBV18 to TRBJ2-6; 7 bases agree with TRBD1. This CDR3 has 16 residues. V lost 2 bases to trimming and J lost 2 bases; unmatched junction nucleotides: 3. Germline V lookup: CDR1 KGHSH, CDR2 LQKENI. The CDR3 region is CASSPDQGAGANVLTF. The CDR3 DNA is TGTGCCAGCTCACCAGATCAGGGGGCTGGGGCCAACGTCCTGACTTTC. Supplemented by reference TRBV18 and TRBJ2-6, the full variable domain reads NAGVMQNPRHLVRRRGQEARLRCSPMKGHSHVYWYRQLPEEGLKFMVYLQKENIIDESGMPKERFSAEFPKEGPSILRIQQVVRGDSAAYFCASSPDQGAGANVLTFGAGSRLTVL.

The V gene is TRBV11-2, the J gene TRBJ1-6; no clear D. V lost 0 bases and J 4 bases, leaving 4 bases between the germline ends. This CDR3 is 14 amino acids long. Per the germline V gene, CDR1 is SGHAT and CDR2 is FQNNGV. CDR3: CASSLERYNSPLHF. CDR3 coding DNA: TGTGCCAGCAGCTTAGAACGGTATAATTCACCCCTCCACTTT.

The chain employs TRBV6-2 or TRBV6-3 and TRBJ2-7; TRBD1 matches at 7 bases. CDR3 length: 16 residues. Germline V gene sequence: CDR1 MNHEY, CDR2 SVGEGT. V shed 4 bases, J shed 1 base, and the junction held 10 bases outside the gene matches. In DNA form, the CDR3 reads TGTGCCAGCAGTTCAACTACAGGGGCCAAATCCTACGAGCAGTACTTC. Protein: CASSSTTGAKSYEQYF.